This T cell receptor beta chain was recovered during a study of vaccination effects on CD4 cells after COVID-19. Profiling relied on immunoSEQ multiplex PCR, and the TCRdb table lists in-frame clones only, not all of them. The table shows 50,000 to 60,000 clones, with roughly 76% occurring only once. Viral peptide pools were used in the ViraFEST assay to expand antigen-specific CD4+ T cells, and sequencing came afterward. Culture lasted approximately 10 days before CD4+ T cell isolation. None of the vaccinated had previously contracted SARS-CoV-2, and their nucleocapsid antibodies tested negative. Looked up from germline, CDR1 is LGHDT and CDR2 is YNNKEL (reference sequence). The CDR3 covers 15 residues. V lost 1 base, J lost 2 bases, and 10 bases lay in between. In the case of this clone: Its matching antigen is unknown.

The chain couples TRBV3-1 (or the pseudogene TRBV3-2) to TRBJ2-3; D call uncertain. The sequence came from a human donor who received a COVID-19 vaccine. Sequenced here: CD4+ T cells from PBMCs cultured with SARS-CoV-2 spike peptides, sampled before COVID-19 vaccination. The CDR3: CASSQGAGFTDTQYF. Here the CDR3 DNA reads TGTGCCAGCAGCCAAGGGGCCGGATTCACAGATACGCAGTATTTT.